This is a list of T cell receptor beta chains from one sample in a study of technical replicates of blood from several donors. The data were produced by immunoSEQ multiplex PCR, yet TCRdb's version contains in-frame clones alone and is incomplete. The repertoire consists of around 79,000 clones, with more than 85% occurring once and the leading ten covering 0.25%. The sample consisted of T cells isolated from PBMCs. The receptors derive from a human donor in good health. Both conserved end residues are part of each CDR3. A D gene is named only where the DNA matches it firmly. Not every row has a clone size; where given, it reads once, few, many or a size class.

D: .; size: .; J: TRBJ2-1; V: TRBV11-1; DNA: TGTGCCAGCAGCTTGTCAGGGGATAAGGGTTACAATGAGCAGTTCTTC; CDR3: CASSLSGDKGYNEQFF
D: TRBD2; size: .; J: TRBJ2-1; V: TRBV28; DNA: TGTGCCAGCAGTTTAGCCTTCCGGAGAAGAGCGGGAGAGGGAGTTAATGAGCAGTTCTTC; CDR3: CASSLAFRRRAGEGVNEQFF
D: .; size: .; J: TRBJ2-1; V: TRBV7-8; DNA: TGTGCCAGCAGCTTAGAAGGGAGCTCCTACAATGAGCAGTTCTTC; CDR3: CASSLEGSSYNEQFF
D: .; size: .; J: TRBJ2-7; V: TRBV7-9; DNA: TGTGCCAGCAGCCCCAGGGGATTCGGAAACGAGCAGTACTTC; CDR3: CASSPRGFGNEQYF
D: TRBD1; size: .; J: TRBJ1-2; V: TRBV4-2; DNA: TGTGCCAGCAGCCAACCGGGGGACAGCGGTCTACTCTACACCTTC; CDR3: CASSQPGDSGLLYTF
D: TRBD2; size: .; J: TRBJ2-1; V: TRBV6-1; DNA: TGTGCCAGCAGTGTGGGACTAGCGGGCAATGAGCAGTTCTTC; CDR3: CASSVGLAGNEQFF
D: TRBD1; size: .; J: TRBJ2-3; V: TRBV6-1; DNA: TGTGCCAGCATCAACAGGGGAGATACGCAGTATTTT; CDR3: CASINRGDTQYF
D: .; size: .; J: TRBJ1-2; V: TRBV28; DNA: TGTGCCAGCAGAACGAGTCAGGCCTCCCTAGCGGGCTACACCTTC; CDR3: CASRTSQASLAGYTF
D: TRBD1; size: .; J: TRBJ1-2; V: TRBV5-1; DNA: TGCGCCAGCAGCTTGGCTTGGGACAGGGGGGACGGAACTTATGGCTACACCTTC; CDR3: CASSLAWDRGDGTYGYTF
D: TRBD2; size: .; J: TRBJ2-1; V: TRBV11-1; DNA: TGTGCCAGCAGCTTAGTCGGGAGGGATGAGCAGTTCTTC; CDR3: CASSLVGRDEQFF
D: TRBD1; size: .; J: TRBJ2-7; V: TRBV10-1; DNA: TGCGCCAGCAGCCCCGGGGGACAGGGGGCGGACGAGCAGTACTTC; CDR3: CASSPGGQGADEQYF
D: TRBD2; size: .; J: TRBJ2-1; V: TRBV7-2; DNA: TGTGCCAGCAGACGAAGTCTAGCGGGAGATTCGAATGAGCAGTTCTTC; CDR3: CASRRSLAGDSNEQFF
D: .; size: .; J: TRBJ2-7; V: TRBV2; DNA: TGTGCCAGCAAAACAGTACGAGAGCAGTACTTC; CDR3: CASKTVREQYF
D: .; size: .; J: TRBJ2-3; V: TRBV4-2; DNA: TGTGCCAGCAGCCAAGATCCCTTAGTGTCAGATACGCAGTATTTT; CDR3: CASSQDPLVSDTQYF
D: TRBD1; size: .; J: TRBJ2-3; V: TRBV7-8; DNA: TGTGCCACGGGACAGGGGGCGGATACGCAGTATTTT; CDR3: CATGQGADTQYF
D: .; size: .; J: TRBJ2-5; V: TRBV5-1; DNA: TGCGCCAGCAGCTTGTGGGCAGACCAAGAGACCCAGTACTTC; CDR3: CASSLWADQETQYF
D: .; size: once; J: TRBJ1-5; V: TRBV28; DNA: TGTGCCAGCAGTTTAGATAGCGCTTACTACGATAGCAATCAGCCCCAGCATTTT; CDR3: CASSLDSAYYDSNQPQHF
D: TRBD1; size: .; J: TRBJ1-5; V: TRBV6-4; DNA: TGTGCCAGCAGTGACTCGAAGGACAGGGCACAAGGGGTGAATCAGCCCCAGCATTTT; CDR3: CASSDSKDRAQGVNQPQHF
D: .; size: once; J: TRBJ1-1; V: TRBV23-1; DNA: TGCGCCAGCCTGGTTTTTCAGGCCTCGGACACTGAAGCTTTCTTT; CDR3: CASLVFQASDTEAFF
D: TRBD2; size: .; J: TRBJ2-1; V: TRBV5-1; DNA: TGCGCCAGCAAGGCATCTAGCGGGGGGAATAACAATGAGCAGTTCTTC; CDR3: CASKASSGGNNNEQFF
D: TRBD1; size: .; J: TRBJ2-1; V: TRBV13; DNA: TGTGCCAGTAGACCCACAGGGGGTCACGGCGGTGAGCAGTTCTTC; CDR3: CASRPTGGHGGEQFF
D: .; size: .; J: TRBJ2-7; V: TRBV6-1; DNA: TGTGCCAGCATAGGGTTTGGGAGCTCCTACGAGCAGTACTTC; CDR3: CASIGFGSSYEQYF
D: TRBD2; size: .; J: TRBJ2-5; V: TRBV6-5; DNA: TGTGCCAGCAGACGGGGGGAAGTGTCAGAGACCCAGTACTTC; CDR3: CASRRGEVSETQYF
D: .; size: .; J: TRBJ2-7; V: TRBV5-1; DNA: TGCGCCAGCAGCTCGGGACAAGGCTACTACGAGCAGTACTTC; CDR3: CASSSGQGYYEQYF
D: .; size: .; J: TRBJ1-1; V: TRBV29-1; DNA: TGCAGCGTTGAAGTCAGAATGAACACTGAAGCTTTCTTT; CDR3: CSVEVRMNTEAFF
D: .; size: .; J: TRBJ2-7; V: TRBV13; DNA: TGTGCCAGCAGCCTCTCCCTCGGCAGGGGAAACCCAATTAACTACGAGCAGTACTTC; CDR3: CASSLSLGRGNPINYEQYF
D: .; size: .; J: TRBJ2-1; V: TRBV10-1; DNA: TGCGCCAGCAGTGGGGGCAGTGCCGCCGTCCCTTACAATGAGCAGTTCTTC; CDR3: CASSGGSAAVPYNEQFF
D: .; size: .; J: TRBJ2-5; V: TRBV19; DNA: TGTGCCAGTAGTACTTTAGCAGGGGCCGAGACCCAGTACTTC; CDR3: CASSTLAGAETQYF
D: .; size: .; J: TRBJ2-7; V: TRBV10-3; DNA: TGTGCCATCAGTGCCTCGCAGGGGCTGGACGAGCAGTACTTC; CDR3: CAISASQGLDEQYF
D: TRBD1; size: .; J: TRBJ2-1; V: TRBV11-2; DNA: TGTGCCAGTTCTTTGCGGGACCGGGACAGGAAAAACAATGAGCAGTTCTTC; CDR3: CASSLRDRDRKNNEQFF
D: .; size: .; J: TRBJ1-2; V: TRBV7-2; DNA: TGTGCCAGCAGCTTAGTTCAGGGTAACTATGGCTACACCTTC; CDR3: CASSLVQGNYGYTF
D: .; size: .; J: TRBJ1-5; V: TRBV6-5; DNA: TGTGCCAGCAGTTACACGGCAACCGGGGTGGATCAGCCCCAGCATTTT; CDR3: CASSYTATGVDQPQHF
D: TRBD2; size: .; J: TRBJ2-3; V: TRBV7-9; DNA: TGTGCCAGCAGCTCCGGGGGGGGACTCACAGATACGCAGTATTTT; CDR3: CASSSGGGLTDTQYF
D: TRBD2; size: .; J: TRBJ2-7; V: TRBV5-1; DNA: TGCGCCAGCAGCCCTGCTTCTGGCGGGAGGGCCGGGGTCCGCGAGCAGTACTTC; CDR3: CASSPASGGRAGVREQYF
D: TRBD1; size: .; J: TRBJ2-7; V: TRBV6-4; DNA: TGTGCCAGCAGTGACGCGGACAGGGGCGAGCAGTACTTC; CDR3: CASSDADRGEQYF
D: .; size: .; J: TRBJ1-2; V: TRBV25-1; DNA: TGTGCCAGCAGTGAATCAGGGGTTATAAGTGGCTACACCTTC; CDR3: CASSESGVISGYTF
D: TRBD1; size: .; J: TRBJ1-5; V: TRBV30; DNA: TGTGCCTGGAGTGAAGGGGGACAGGGTTTAAATCAGCCCCAGCATTTT; CDR3: CAWSEGGQGLNQPQHF
D: TRBD1; size: once; J: TRBJ2-7; V: TRBV28; DNA: TGTGCCAGCAGCCTGACAGGGAGCGAGCAGTACTTC; CDR3: CASSLTGSEQYF
D: .; size: .; J: TRBJ2-1; V: TRBV6-1; DNA: TGTGCCAGCAGCAGTCAGGACAAAGGTTACAATGAGCAGTTCTTC; CDR3: CASSSQDKGYNEQFF
D: .; size: .; J: TRBJ2-7; V: TRBV7-9; DNA: TGTGCCAGCAGTTTAACCGACAGCTCCTACGAGCAGTACTTC; CDR3: CASSLTDSSYEQYF
D: TRBD1; size: .; J: TRBJ1-5; V: TRBV6-6; DNA: TGTGCCAGCAGTACAGGGGGCGCGAGGAATCAGCCCCAGCATTTT; CDR3: CASSTGGARNQPQHF
D: TRBD2; size: .; J: TRBJ2-3; V: TRBV7-2; DNA: TGTGCCAGCAGCCCTTTTGCGGGGGACCACCGCCAGTATTTT; CDR3: CASSPFAGDHRQYF
D: TRBD1; size: .; J: TRBJ2-5; V: TRBV19; DNA: TGTGCCAGTAGTATGGGGACAGGCGTTCAAGAGACCCAGTACTTC; CDR3: CASSMGTGVQETQYF
D: .; size: .; J: TRBJ2-7; V: TRBV19; DNA: TGTGCCAGTAGTTCCTCAGGGGCGCAAGTTGGCTACGAGCAGTACTTC; CDR3: CASSSSGAQVGYEQYF
D: TRBD2; size: once; J: TRBJ2-5; V: TRBV27; DNA: TGTGCCAGCAGTTTATCGGCGGGGGGAGGGACCCAGTACTTC; CDR3: CASSLSAGGGTQYF
D: .; size: .; J: TRBJ2-5; V: TRBV25-1; DNA: TGTGCCAGCCGTCTGCAAGAGACCCAGTACTTC; CDR3: CASRLQETQYF
D: TRBD1; size: .; J: TRBJ1-5; V: TRBV27; DNA: TGTGCCAGCAGTCTGACAGGGGCGGAGCAGCCCCAGCATTTT; CDR3: CASSLTGAEQPQHF
D: .; size: .; J: TRBJ2-7; V: TRBV7-8; DNA: TGTGCCAGCAGCGGCGGACAGACCTACGAGCAGTACTTC; CDR3: CASSGGQTYEQYF
D: .; size: once; J: TRBJ1-4; V: TRBV5-1; DNA: TGCGCCAGCAGCGCAGGGTCAGCTAATGAAAAACTGTTTTTT; CDR3: CASSAGSANEKLFF
D: TRBD1; size: .; J: TRBJ2-5; V: TRBV27; DNA: TGTGCCTCGAGGGGGCCGGAGACCCAGTACTTC; CDR3: CASRGPETQYF
D: .; size: .; J: TRBJ1-2; V: TRBV23-1; DNA: TGCGCCAGCAGTCAATTGCGATCCCACTATGGCTACACCTTC; CDR3: CASSQLRSHYGYTF
D: .; size: once; J: TRBJ1-2; V: TRBV25-1; DNA: TGTGCCAGCAGTGACTCTAACTATGGCTACACCTTC; CDR3: CASSDSNYGYTF
D: TRBD2; size: .; J: TRBJ2-5; V: TRBV7-8; DNA: TGTGCCAGCAGCCGATCGGTCGTAGGACTAGCTAAGGAGACCCAGTACTTC; CDR3: CASSRSVVGLAKETQYF
D: TRBD1; size: .; J: TRBJ2-1; V: TRBV27; DNA: TGTGCCAGCAGTTTGAGGACAGGATACAATGAGCAGTTCTTC; CDR3: CASSLRTGYNEQFF
D: TRBD1; size: .; J: TRBJ2-7; V: TRBV30; DNA: TGTGCCTGGAGTCCCAGGGGGAGCGTCTACGAGCAGTACTTC; CDR3: CAWSPRGSVYEQYF
D: TRBD2; size: .; J: TRBJ2-1; V: TRBV18; DNA: TGTGCCAGCTCACGCCGGACTAGCGGCCAGTCCTACAATGAGCAGTTCTTC; CDR3: CASSRRTSGQSYNEQFF
D: TRBD2; size: once; J: TRBJ2-1; V: TRBV9; DNA: TGTGCCAGCAGTCGAGCGGCGGGGGGACATTTCCCACCCTACAATGAGCAGTTCTTC; CDR3: CASSRAAGGHFPPYNEQFF
D: .; size: .; J: TRBJ2-5; V: TRBV5-4; DNA: TGTGCCAGCAGCCCCTCTTGGTACGCGGGACGGGAGACCCAGTACTTC; CDR3: CASSPSWYAGRETQYF
D: .; size: .; J: TRBJ1-1; V: TRBV25-1; DNA: TGTGCCAGCAGTGAATGGGACAAGAACACTGAAGCTTTCTTT; CDR3: CASSEWDKNTEAFF